This T cell receptor (beta chain) came from a study of blood T cells in healthy people across ages. Study conclusions and caveats: Long-lived donors carried more naive CD4+ cells and greater diversity than aged donors. Because donor CMV status was unknown, expanded clonotype changes were possibly confounded. TCR beta diversity per million T cells fell roughly linearly with age.

With respect to this clonotype: Its cognate antigen is unknown.

Primed by a sample-barcoded 5' primer and a J-beta primer mix, a second PCR proceeded for roughly 6 to 12 cycles. TCRdb ran MiXCR on the 5' RACE reads and lists one entry per CDR3 protein. The sample has around 970,000 distinct CDR3 sequences, about 53% seen once; the top ten hold about 22%. The V gene's germline CDR1 is MNHEY and CDR2 SVGAGI. The germline V and J ends were trimmed by 0 bases and 6 bases, with 22 bases remaining between them. There are 18 residues in the CDR3. Each sample yielded at least 6 million isolated PBMCs. The chain combines TRBV6-5 with TRBJ2-3, with D possibly TRBD2 on 5 matching bases. The receptor's source is a woman in her sixties in good health. Sequenced input: blood. The CDR3 bases are TGTGCCAGCAGTTACTCGTCGAGTCTGCGGGTACCAGCGGATACGCAGTATTTT. Its protein product is CASSYSSSLRVPADTQYF.